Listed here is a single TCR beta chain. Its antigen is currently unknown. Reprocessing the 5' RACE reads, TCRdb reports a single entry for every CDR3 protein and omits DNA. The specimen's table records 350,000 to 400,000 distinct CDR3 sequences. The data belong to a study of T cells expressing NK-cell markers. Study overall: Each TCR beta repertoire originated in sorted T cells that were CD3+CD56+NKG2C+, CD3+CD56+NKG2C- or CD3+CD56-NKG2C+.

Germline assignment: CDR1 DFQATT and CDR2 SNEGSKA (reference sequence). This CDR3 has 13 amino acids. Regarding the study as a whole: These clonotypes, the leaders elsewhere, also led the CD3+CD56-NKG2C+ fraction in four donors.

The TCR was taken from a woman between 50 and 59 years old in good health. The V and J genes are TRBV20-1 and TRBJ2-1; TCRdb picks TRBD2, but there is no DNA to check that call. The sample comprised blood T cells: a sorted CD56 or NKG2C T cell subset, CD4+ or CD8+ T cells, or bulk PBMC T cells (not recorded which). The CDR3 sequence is CSAPKGTSGSVFF.